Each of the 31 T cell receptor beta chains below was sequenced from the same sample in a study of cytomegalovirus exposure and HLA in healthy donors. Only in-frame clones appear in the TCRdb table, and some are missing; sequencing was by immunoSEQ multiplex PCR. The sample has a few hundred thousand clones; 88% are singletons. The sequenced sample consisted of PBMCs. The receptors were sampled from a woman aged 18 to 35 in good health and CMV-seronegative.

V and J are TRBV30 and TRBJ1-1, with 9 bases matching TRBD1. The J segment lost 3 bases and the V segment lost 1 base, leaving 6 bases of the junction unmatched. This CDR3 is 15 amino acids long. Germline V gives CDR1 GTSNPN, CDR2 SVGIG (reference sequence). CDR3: CAWSGDRAVDTEAFF. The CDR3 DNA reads TGTGCCTGGAGTGGGGACAGGGCTGTGGACACTGAAGCTTTCTTT.

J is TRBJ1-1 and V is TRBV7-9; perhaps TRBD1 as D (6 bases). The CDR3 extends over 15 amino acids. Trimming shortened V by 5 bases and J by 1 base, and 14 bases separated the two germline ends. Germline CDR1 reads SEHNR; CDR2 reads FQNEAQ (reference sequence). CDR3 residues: CASSAYRESNTEAFF. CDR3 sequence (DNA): TGTGCCAGCAGCGCATACAGGGAATCGAACACTGAAGCTTTCTTT.

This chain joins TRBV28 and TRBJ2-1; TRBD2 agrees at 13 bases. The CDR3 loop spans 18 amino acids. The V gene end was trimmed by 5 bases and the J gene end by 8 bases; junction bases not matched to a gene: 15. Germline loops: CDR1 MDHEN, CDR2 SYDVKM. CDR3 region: CASSPSGEGLAGAYEQFF. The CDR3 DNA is TGTGCCAGCAGTCCTTCGGGGGAAGGACTAGCGGGAGCATATGAGCAGTTCTTC.

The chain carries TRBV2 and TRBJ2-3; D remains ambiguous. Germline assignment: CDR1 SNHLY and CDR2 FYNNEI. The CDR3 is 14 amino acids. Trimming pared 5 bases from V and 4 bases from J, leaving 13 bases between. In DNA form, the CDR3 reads TGTGCCAGCAGTTCCCCCCTAAGCCCAGATACGCAGTATTTT. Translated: CASSSPLSPDTQYF.

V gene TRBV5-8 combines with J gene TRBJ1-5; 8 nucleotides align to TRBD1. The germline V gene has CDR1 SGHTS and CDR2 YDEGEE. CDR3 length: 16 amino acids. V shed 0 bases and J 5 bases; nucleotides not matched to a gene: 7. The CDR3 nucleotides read TGTGCCAGCAGCTTGGACTCAGGGGGCAGGGATCAGCCCCAGCATTTT. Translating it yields CASSLDSGGRDQPQHF.

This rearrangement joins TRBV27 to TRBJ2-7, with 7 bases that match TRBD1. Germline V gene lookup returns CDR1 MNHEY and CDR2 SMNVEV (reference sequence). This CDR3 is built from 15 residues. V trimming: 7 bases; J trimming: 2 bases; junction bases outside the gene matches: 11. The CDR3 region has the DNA TGTGCCAGCAAGGACAGGACAGGAAGGACCTACGAGCAGTACTTC. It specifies CASKDRTGRTYEQYF.

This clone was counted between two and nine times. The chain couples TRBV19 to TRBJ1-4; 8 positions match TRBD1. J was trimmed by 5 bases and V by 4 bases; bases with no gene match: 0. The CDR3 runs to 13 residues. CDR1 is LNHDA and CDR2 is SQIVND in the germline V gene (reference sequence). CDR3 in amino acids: CASSRTGNEKLFF. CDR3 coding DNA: TGTGCCAGTAGTAGGACAGGGAATGAAAAACTGTTTTTT.

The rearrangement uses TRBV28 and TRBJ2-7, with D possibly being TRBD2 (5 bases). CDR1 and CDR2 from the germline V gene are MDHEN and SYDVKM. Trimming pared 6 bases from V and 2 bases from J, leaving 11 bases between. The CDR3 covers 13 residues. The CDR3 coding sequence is TGTGCCAGCAGAGGGCGGGTTACCTACGAGCAGTACTTC. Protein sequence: CASRGRVTYEQYF.

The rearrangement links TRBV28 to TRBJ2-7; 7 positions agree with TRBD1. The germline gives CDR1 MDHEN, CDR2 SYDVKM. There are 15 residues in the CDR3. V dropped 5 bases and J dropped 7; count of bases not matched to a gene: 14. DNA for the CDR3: TGTGCCAGCAGTACGACAGGGATGGGCTTTAGGGAGCAGTACTTC. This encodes CASSTTGMGFREQYF.

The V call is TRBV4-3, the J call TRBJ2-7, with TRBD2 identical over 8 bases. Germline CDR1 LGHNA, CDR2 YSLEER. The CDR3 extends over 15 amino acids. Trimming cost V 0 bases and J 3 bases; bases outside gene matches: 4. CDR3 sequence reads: CASSQEALAGYEQYF. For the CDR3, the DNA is TGCGCCAGCAGCCAAGAAGCCCTAGCGGGCTACGAGCAGTACTTC.

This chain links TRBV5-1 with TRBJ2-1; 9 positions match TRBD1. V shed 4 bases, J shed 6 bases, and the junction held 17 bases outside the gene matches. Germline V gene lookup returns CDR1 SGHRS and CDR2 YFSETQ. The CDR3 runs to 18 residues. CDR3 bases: TGCGCCAGCAGCGCCGGGACAGGGCTGCGGCCCGCTGCCAATGAGCAGTTCTTC. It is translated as CASSAGTGLRPAANEQFF. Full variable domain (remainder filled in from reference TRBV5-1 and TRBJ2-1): KAGVTQTPRYLIKTRGQQVTLSCSPISGHRSVSWYQQTPGQGLQFLFEYFSETQRNKGNFPGRFSGRQFSNSRSEMNVSTLELGDSALYLCASSAGTGLRPAANEQFFGPGTRLTVL.

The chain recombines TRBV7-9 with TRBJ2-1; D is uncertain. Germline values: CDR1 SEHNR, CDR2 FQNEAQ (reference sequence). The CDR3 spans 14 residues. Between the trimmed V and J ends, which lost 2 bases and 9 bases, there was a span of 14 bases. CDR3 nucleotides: TGTGCCAGCAGCTTACCAGCCTCTAGATTTGAGCAGTTCTTC. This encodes CASSLPASRFEQFF.

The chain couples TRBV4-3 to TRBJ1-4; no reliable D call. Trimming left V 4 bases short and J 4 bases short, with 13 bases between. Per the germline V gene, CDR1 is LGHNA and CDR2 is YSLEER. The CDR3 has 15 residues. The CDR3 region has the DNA TGCGCCAGCAGCCTCGAGGCAGACCTTAATGAAAAACTGTTTTTT. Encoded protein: CASSLEADLNEKLFF.

CDR3 region: CASSERTWEQFF. CDR3 sequence (DNA): TGTGCCAGTAGTGAGCGCACCTGGGAGCAGTTCTTC. The chain links TRBV19 to TRBJ2-1; D gene uncertain. V lost 5 bases and J 10 bases, leaving 12 bases between the germline ends. CDR1 is LNHDA, CDR2 SQIVND, per germline (reference sequence). The CDR3 runs to 12 residues.

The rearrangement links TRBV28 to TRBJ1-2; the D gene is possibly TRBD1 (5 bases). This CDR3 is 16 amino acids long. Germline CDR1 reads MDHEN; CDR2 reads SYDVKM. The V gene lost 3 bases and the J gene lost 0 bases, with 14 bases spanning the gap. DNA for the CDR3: TGTGCCAGCAGTTTCGGGGGAGGGTTCACTAACTATGGCTACACCTTC. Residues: CASSFGGGFTNYGYTF.

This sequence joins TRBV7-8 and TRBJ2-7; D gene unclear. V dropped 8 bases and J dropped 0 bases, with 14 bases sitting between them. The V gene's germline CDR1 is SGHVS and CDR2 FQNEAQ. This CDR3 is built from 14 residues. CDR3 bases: TGTGCCAGCCGGCGATATTCTAGCTCCTACGAGCAGTACTTC. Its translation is CASRRYSSSYEQYF.

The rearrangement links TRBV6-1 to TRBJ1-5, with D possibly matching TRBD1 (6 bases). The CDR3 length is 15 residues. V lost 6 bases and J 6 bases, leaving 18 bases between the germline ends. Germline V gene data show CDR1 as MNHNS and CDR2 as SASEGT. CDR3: CASRSTGPEVQPQHF. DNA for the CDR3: TGTGCCAGCAGGTCGACAGGCCCCGAGGTTCAGCCCCAGCATTTT.

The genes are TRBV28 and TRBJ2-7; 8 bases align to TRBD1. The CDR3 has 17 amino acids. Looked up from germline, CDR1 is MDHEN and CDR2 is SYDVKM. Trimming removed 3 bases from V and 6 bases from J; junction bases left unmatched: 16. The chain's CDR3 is CASSFRGRTGFRLEQYF. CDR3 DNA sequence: TGTGCCAGCAGTTTTCGAGGGAGGACAGGGTTCCGCCTCGAGCAGTACTTC. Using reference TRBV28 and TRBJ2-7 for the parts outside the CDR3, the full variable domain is DVKVTQSSRYLVKRTGEKVFLECVQDMDHENMFWYRQDPGLGLRLIYFSYDVKMKEKGDIPEGYSVSREKKERFSLILESASTNQTSMYLCASSFRGRTGFRLEQYFGPGTRLTVT.

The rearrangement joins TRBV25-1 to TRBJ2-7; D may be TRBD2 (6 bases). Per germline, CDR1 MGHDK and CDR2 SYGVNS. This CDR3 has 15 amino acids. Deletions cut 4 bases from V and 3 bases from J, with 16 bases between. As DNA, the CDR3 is TGTGCCAGCAGTGTTCGGCTAGCGAAAAACTACGAGCAGTACTTC. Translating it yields CASSVRLAKNYEQYF.

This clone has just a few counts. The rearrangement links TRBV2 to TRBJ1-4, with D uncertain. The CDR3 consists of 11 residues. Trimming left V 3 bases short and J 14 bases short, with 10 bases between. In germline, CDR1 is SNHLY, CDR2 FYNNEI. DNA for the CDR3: TGTGCCAGCAGTGAGGAGGCCGGGCTGTTTTTT. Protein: CASSEEAGLFF.

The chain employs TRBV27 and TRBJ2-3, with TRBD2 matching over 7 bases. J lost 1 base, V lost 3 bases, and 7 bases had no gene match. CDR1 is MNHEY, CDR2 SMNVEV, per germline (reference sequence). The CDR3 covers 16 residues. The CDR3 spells CASSFGSSGGTDTQYF. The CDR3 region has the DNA TGTGCCAGCAGTTTTGGCTCTAGCGGCGGCACAGATACGCAGTATTTT.

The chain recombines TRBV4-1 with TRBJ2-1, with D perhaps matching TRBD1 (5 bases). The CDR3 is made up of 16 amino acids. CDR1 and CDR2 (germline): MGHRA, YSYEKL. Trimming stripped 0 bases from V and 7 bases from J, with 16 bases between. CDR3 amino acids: CASSQEGAGRYNEQFF. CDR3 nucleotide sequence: TGCGCCAGCAGCCAAGAAGGGGCAGGCCGATATAATGAGCAGTTCTTC.

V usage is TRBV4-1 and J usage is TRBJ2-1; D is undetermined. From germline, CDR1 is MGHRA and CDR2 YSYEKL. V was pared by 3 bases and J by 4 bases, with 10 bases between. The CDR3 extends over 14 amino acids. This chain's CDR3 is CASSQTSFYNEQFF. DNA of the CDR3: TGCGCCAGCAGCCAGACTTCCTTTTACAATGAGCAGTTCTTC.

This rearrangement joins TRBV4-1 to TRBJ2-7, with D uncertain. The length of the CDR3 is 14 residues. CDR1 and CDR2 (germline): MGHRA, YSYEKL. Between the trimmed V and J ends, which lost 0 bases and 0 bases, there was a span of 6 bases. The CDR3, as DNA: TGCGCCAGCAGCCAAGACATCAGCTCCTACGAGCAGTACTTC. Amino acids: CASSQDISSYEQYF.

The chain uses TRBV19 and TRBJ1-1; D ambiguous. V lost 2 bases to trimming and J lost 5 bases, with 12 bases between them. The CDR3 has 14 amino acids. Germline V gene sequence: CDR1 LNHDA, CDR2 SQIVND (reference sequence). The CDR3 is CASSISVGNTEAFF. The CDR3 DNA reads TGTGCCAGTAGTATAAGTGTGGGCAATACTGAAGCTTTCTTT.

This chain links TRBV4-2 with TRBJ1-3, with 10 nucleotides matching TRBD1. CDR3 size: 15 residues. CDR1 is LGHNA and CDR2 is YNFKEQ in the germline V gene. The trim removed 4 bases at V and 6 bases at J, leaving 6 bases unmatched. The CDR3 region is CASSPDRGRENTIYF. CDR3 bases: TGTGCCAGCAGCCCAGACAGGGGGCGCGAAAACACCATATATTTT.

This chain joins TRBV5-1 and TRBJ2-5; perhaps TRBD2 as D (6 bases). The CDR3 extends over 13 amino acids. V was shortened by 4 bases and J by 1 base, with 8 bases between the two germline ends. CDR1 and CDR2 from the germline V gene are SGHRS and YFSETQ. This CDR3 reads CASSPGSQETQYF. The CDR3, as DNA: TGCGCCAGCAGCCCCGGGAGCCAAGAGACCCAGTACTTC.

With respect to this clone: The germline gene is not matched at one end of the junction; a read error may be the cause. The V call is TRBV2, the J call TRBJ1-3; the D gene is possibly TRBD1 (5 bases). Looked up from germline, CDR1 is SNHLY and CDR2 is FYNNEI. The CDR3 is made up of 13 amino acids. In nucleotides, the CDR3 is TGTGCCAGCACCAAGGACATAGGAAGCACCATATATTTT. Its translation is CASTKDIGSTIYF.

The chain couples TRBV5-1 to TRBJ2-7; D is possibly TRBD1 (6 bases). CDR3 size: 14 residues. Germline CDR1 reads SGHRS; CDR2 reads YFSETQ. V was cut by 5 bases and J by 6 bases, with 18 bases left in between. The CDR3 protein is CASRPSTGSREQYF. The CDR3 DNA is TGCGCCAGCAGGCCCTCCACAGGGTCCCGCGAGCAGTACTTC.

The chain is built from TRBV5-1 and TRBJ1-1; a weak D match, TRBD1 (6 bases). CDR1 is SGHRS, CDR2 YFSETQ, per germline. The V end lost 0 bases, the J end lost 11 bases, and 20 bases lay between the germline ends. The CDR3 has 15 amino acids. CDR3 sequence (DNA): TGCGCCAGCAGCTTGGCCGGGGACACTTGGTTGAAGGCTTTCTTT. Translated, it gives CASSLAGDTWLKAFF.

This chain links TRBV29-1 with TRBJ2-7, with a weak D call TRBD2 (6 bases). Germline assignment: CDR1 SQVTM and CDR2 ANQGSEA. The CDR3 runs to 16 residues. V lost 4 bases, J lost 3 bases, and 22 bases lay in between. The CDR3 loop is CSVGDQEGVNRYEQYF. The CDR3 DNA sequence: TGCAGCGTTGGGGATCAGGAGGGTGTCAACCGCTACGAGCAGTACTTC.